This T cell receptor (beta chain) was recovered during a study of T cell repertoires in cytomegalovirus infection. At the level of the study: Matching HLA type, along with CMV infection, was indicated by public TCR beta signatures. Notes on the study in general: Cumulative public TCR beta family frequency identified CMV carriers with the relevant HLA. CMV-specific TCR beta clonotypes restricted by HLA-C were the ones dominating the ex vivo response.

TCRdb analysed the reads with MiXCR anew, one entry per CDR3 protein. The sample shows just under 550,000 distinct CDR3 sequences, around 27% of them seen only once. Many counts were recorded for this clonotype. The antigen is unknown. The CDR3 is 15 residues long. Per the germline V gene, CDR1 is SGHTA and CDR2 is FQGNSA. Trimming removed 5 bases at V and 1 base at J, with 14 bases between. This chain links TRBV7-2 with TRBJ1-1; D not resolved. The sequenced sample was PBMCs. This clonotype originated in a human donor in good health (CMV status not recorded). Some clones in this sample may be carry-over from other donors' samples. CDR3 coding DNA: TGTGCCAGCAGCGATCAGAAATACCAGAACACTGAAGCTTTCTTT. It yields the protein CASSDQKYQNTEAFF. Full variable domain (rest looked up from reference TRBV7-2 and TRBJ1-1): GAGVSQSPSNKVTEKGKDVELRCDPISGHTALYWYRQSLGQGLEFLIYFQGNSAPDKSGLPSDRFSAERTGGSVSTLTIQRTQQEDSAVYLCASSDQKYQNTEAFFGQGTRLTVV.